The clone carrying this T cell receptor beta chain was observed a single time. This sample was taken from a study of shared clonotypes between healthy human individuals. Study background: The study used three CD4 naive, three CD4 memory, two CD8 naive and one CD8 memory plate per donor.

Clones were sequenced by immunoSEQ multiplex PCR, and TCRdb holds only the in-frame ones, with some missing. The sample lists 1.5 million to 1.9 million clones; 98% were seen once. V was pared by 3 bases and J by 10 bases, with 11 bases of the junction left unmatched. This CDR3 is built from 16 residues. The germline V gene has CDR1 SGHTA and CDR2 FQGNSA. This rearrangement joins TRBV7-2 to TRBJ1-4, with 10 positions matching TRBD1. This receptor was taken from a man younger than 40 in good health. The sequencing input was naive CD4+ T cells sorted from blood. The subset denotes: CD45RA+ positively selected. CDR3 loop: CASSLGNRDRGSKLFF. CDR3 in DNA: TGTGCCAGCAGCTTGGGGAACCGGGACAGGGGTTCAAAACTGTTTTTT.